The next 22 T cell receptor beta chains were all read from a single sample in a study of T-cell memory formation after mild COVID-19. Using its own MiXCR run on the 5' RACE reads, TCRdb lists one record per CDR3 protein. The data show 150,000 to 200,000 distinct CDR3 sequences, roughly 17% seen once. Sequencing was performed on PBMCs or a T cell subset sorted from them (not recorded which). Source of these receptors: an adult woman who had mild COVID-19 (a few samples of this study predate the infection). Cell type and time point are not known.

V and J are TRBV12-3 or TRBV12-4 and TRBJ1-6, with 7 bases matching TRBD1. With 7 bases clipped from V and 8 bases from J, the junction kept 11 bases outside the gene matches. The CDR3 has 15 residues. CDR3 sequence (DNA): TGTGCCAGCACCGGACGTGGGACAGAGGATTCACCCCTCCACTTT. Its translation: CASTGRGTEDSPLHF.

The genes are TRBV19 and TRBJ2-3; no clear D gene. V was clipped by 6 bases and J by 3 bases, with 10 bases between them. The CDR3 has 13 residues. Germline CDR1 reads LNHDA; CDR2 reads SQIVND (reference sequence). In DNA, the CDR3 is TGTGCCAGTAGACCCACGAGGACAGATACGCAGTATTTT. It translates to CASRPTRTDTQYF. The full variable domain, completed using reference TRBV19 and TRBJ2-3, is DGGITQSPKYLFRKEGQNVTLSCEQNLNHDAMYWYRQDPGQGLRLIYYSQIVNDFQKGDIAEGYSVSREKKESFPLTVTSAQKNPTAFYLCASRPTRTDTQYFGPGTRLTVL.

This clonotype was seen a few times. The chain employs TRBV7-9 and TRBJ1-5, with D unclear. The CDR3 spans 14 residues. The germline V gene has CDR1 SEHNR and CDR2 FQNEAQ (reference sequence). The V and J ends lost 1 base and 5 bases respectively, with 9 bases between them. The CDR3 reads CASSLDWADQPQHF. DNA of the CDR3: TGTGCCAGCAGCTTAGATTGGGCGGATCAGCCCCAGCATTTT.

This clonotype has only a few counts. The CDR3 bases are TGTGCCAGCAGCCAAGAGAGGGGGCTCTCCTACGAGCAGTACTTC. Protein sequence: CASSQERGLSYEQYF. The chain uses TRBV3-1 and TRBJ2-7; TRBD1 agrees at 7 bases. With 0 bases clipped from V and 0 bases from J, the junction kept 2 bases outside the gene matches. This CDR3 region has 15 residues. Germline loops: CDR1 LGHDT, CDR2 YNNKEL (reference sequence).

This clonotype was picked up one time. The V and J genes are TRBV2 and TRBJ1-5; no reliable D call. Between the trimmed V and J ends, which lost 4 bases and 9 bases, there was a span of 16 bases. This CDR3 is 14 amino acids long. From germline, CDR1 is SNHLY and CDR2 FYNNEI. CDR3 in DNA: TGTGCCAGCAGTGGAGGAGGGAGGCACTGGCCCCAGCATTTT. Residues: CASSGGGRHWPQHF.

The rearrangement joins TRBV24-1 to TRBJ1-2; D uncertain. V lost 4 bases and J lost 2, with 13 bases in between. Germline V gives CDR1 KGHDR, CDR2 SFDVKD. The CDR3 has 15 residues. The CDR3: CATSDPDSLNYGYTF. The CDR3, as DNA: TGTGCCACCAGTGACCCTGATAGTCTCAACTATGGCTACACCTTC.

The J gene is TRBJ1-2, the V gene TRBV12-3 or TRBV12-4, with TRBD1 as a possible D gene (6 bases). The CDR3 extends over 14 amino acids. V was clipped by 5 bases and J by 0 bases, with 10 bases between them. As DNA, the CDR3 is TGTGCCAGCAGTCCAGGGACAACTAACTATGGCTACACCTTC. This sequence encodes CASSPGTTNYGYTF.

The genes are TRBV4-3 and TRBJ1-2; tentative D call: TRBD1 (5 bases). This CDR3 has 15 residues. V shed 1 base and J shed 5 bases, with 14 bases lying between them. Germline V gene sequence: CDR1 LGHNA, CDR2 YSLEER. CDR3: CASSQVKGMNYGYTF. The CDR3 DNA is TGCGCCAGCAGCCAAGTTAAGGGGATGAATTATGGCTACACCTTC.

V gene TRBV4-2 combines with J gene TRBJ2-3; unclear D gene. This CDR3 contains 15 residues. V shed 1 base and J shed 2 bases, with 10 bases lying between them. Germline lookup yields CDR1 LGHNA and CDR2 YNFKEQ. The CDR3 reads CASSQGGSTTDTQYF. The DNA for the CDR3 is TGTGCCAGCAGCCAAGGGGGTAGCACCACAGATACGCAGTATTTT.

This clonotype was detected a few times. The V and J genes are TRBV24-1 and TRBJ2-2; 7 nucleotides match TRBD1. This CDR3 is built from 14 residues. Germline V gives CDR1 KGHDR, CDR2 SFDVKD. V lost 9 bases, J lost 2 bases, and 5 bases stayed unmatched. The CDR3 reads CATQGELNTGELFF. The CDR3 DNA is TGTGCCACCCAGGGGGAGCTCAACACCGGGGAGCTGTTTTTT.

This clonotype has just a few counts. Here the CDR3 reads CASSRSGVNEQFF. The CDR3 DNA reads as TGTGCCAGCAGCCGTAGCGGGGTCAATGAGCAGTTCTTC. The chain uses TRBV7-9 and TRBJ2-1; 8 bases agree with TRBD2. This CDR3 has 13 residues. J was trimmed by 6 bases and V by 5 bases; bases with no gene match: 3. CDR1 SEHNR and CDR2 FQNEAQ come from the germline V gene (reference sequence).

This clonotype has just a few counts. The V and J genes are TRBV7-9 and TRBJ1-5; perhaps TRBD1 as D (6 bases). This CDR3 is built from 13 residues. Trimming shortened V by 4 bases and J by 7 bases, and 11 bases separated the two germline ends. CDR1 SEHNR and CDR2 FQNEAQ come from the germline V gene (reference sequence). Written as DNA, the CDR3 is TGTGCCAGCAGCTCGACAGGCCCCCAGCCCCAGCATTTT. Its protein is CASSSTGPQPQHF.

The chain recombines TRBV19 with TRBJ1-2, with TRBD1 matching 11 bases. Trimming removed 4 bases from V and 8 bases from J; junction bases left unmatched: 9. The CDR3 extends over 15 amino acids. Per the germline V gene, CDR1 is LNHDA and CDR2 is SQIVND (reference sequence). The CDR3 is CASSTGSDRGRGYTF. CDR3 nucleotide sequence: TGTGCCAGTAGTACCGGGTCGGACAGGGGGCGCGGCTACACCTTC.

This clonotype was found a few times. J is TRBJ2-3 and V is TRBV30, with TRBD2 identical over 10 bases. J lost 5 bases, V lost 2 bases, and 4 bases had no gene match. The CDR3 runs to 14 residues. CDR1 is GTSNPN, CDR2 SVGIG, per germline (reference sequence). The CDR3 DNA sequence: TGTGCCTGGAGTAGCGGGAGGGCTGTAGATACGCAGTATTTT. This encodes CAWSSGRAVDTQYF. Full variable domain (remainder filled in from reference TRBV30 and TRBJ2-3): SQTIHQWPATLVQPVGSPLSLECTVEGTSNPNLYWYRQAAGRGLQLLFYSVGIGQISSEVPQNLSASRPQDRQFILSSKKLLLSDSGFYLCAWSSGRAVDTQYFGPGTRLTVL.

V is TRBV10-3 and J is TRBJ1-1; unclear D gene. Trimming pared 8 bases from V and 5 bases from J, leaving 18 bases between. The CDR3 has 14 amino acids. The germline gives CDR1 ENHRY, CDR2 SYGVKD. CDR3 sequence reads: CAIEDPLRRTEAFF. The CDR3 region has the DNA TGTGCCATCGAGGACCCACTCAGAAGGACTGAAGCTTTCTTT.

A few counts support this clonotype. The V gene is TRBV3-1, the J gene TRBJ2-7; D is unclear. The CDR3 loop spans 13 amino acids. CDR1 and CDR2 (germline): LGHDT, YNNKEL (reference sequence). The ends were cut back, 9 bases at V and 3 bases at J, with 15 bases in the middle. The CDR3, as DNA: TGTGCCAGTGGTGTGGGCGGTGACTACGAGCAGTACTTC. This sequence encodes CASGVGGDYEQYF.

This clonotype was observed many times. The rearrangement links TRBV4-3 to TRBJ2-2; 12 positions match TRBD2. The CDR3 extends over 17 amino acids. From germline, CDR1 is LGHNA and CDR2 YSLEER. J lost 6 bases, V lost 2 bases, and 7 bases had no gene match. CDR3 residues: CASSQLVTSGSSGELFF. DNA for the CDR3: TGCGCCAGCAGCCAACTCGTGACTAGCGGGAGTTCCGGGGAGCTGTTTTTT.

The V gene is TRBV9, the J gene TRBJ2-1; tentative D call: TRBD2 (7 bases). The CDR3 is made up of 15 amino acids. From germline, CDR1 is SGDLS and CDR2 YYNGEE. The V end was cut by 4 bases, the J end by 10 bases, with 21 bases between. CDR3 loop: CASSLSEGGPREQFF. In DNA, the CDR3 is TGTGCCAGCAGCCTCTCAGAGGGGGGGCCTAGGGAGCAGTTCTTC.

This clonotype turned up a few times. This chain connects TRBV11-3 to TRBJ2-5; 9 bases map to TRBD1. The V gene's germline CDR1 is SGHNT and CDR2 YENEEA. The CDR3 covers 15 residues. V dropped 5 bases and J dropped 1; count of bases not matched to a gene: 5. CDR3 sequence (DNA): TGTGCCAGCAGCCCGGGACAGGGACTCCAAGAGACCCAGTACTTC. Residues: CASSPGQGLQETQYF.

The chain combines TRBV18 with TRBJ2-1, with TRBD1 matching 11 bases. This CDR3 spans 15 amino acids. Germline values: CDR1 KGHSH, CDR2 LQKENI. With V trimmed by 2 bases and J by 8 bases, 5 bases remained unmatched. The CDR3: CASSPGQGAAYEQFF. The CDR3 DNA reads TGTGCCAGCTCACCAGGACAGGGGGCAGCCTATGAGCAGTTCTTC.

The chain carries TRBV6-2 or TRBV6-3 and TRBJ2-5; D unresolved. Trimming left V 2 bases short and J 4 bases short, with 5 bases between. Germline loops: CDR1 MNHEY, CDR2 SVGEGT. The CDR3 length is 12 residues. CDR3 residues: CASSYVGETQYF. Here the CDR3 DNA reads TGTGCCAGCAGTTACGTTGGAGAGACCCAGTACTTC.

The V call is TRBV18, the J call TRBJ2-3; the match to TRBD2 covers 9 bases. There are 17 residues in the CDR3. The germline gives CDR1 KGHSH, CDR2 LQKENI. The J segment lost 8 bases and the V segment lost 6 bases, leaving 18 bases of the junction unmatched. The CDR3 DNA is TGTGCCAGCTCCCTCCCGGGTAGCGGGGGCCCGGCGGGTACGCAGTATTTT. Translating it yields CASSLPGSGGPAGTQYF.